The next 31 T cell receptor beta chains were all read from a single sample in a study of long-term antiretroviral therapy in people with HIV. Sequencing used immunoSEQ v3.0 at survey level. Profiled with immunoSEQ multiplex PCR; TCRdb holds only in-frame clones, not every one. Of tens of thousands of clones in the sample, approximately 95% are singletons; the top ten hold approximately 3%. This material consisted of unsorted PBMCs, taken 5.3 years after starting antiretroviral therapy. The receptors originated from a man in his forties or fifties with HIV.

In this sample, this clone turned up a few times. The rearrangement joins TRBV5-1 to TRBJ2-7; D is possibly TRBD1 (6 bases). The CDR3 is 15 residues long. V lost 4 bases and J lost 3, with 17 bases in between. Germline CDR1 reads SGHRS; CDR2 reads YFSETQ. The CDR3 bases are TGCGCCAGCAGCGAGATGTCAGGGGTCAACTACGAGCAGTACTTC. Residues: CASSEMSGVNYEQYF. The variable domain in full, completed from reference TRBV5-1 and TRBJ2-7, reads KAGVTQTPRYLIKTRGQQVTLSCSPISGHRSVSWYQQTPGQGLQFLFEYFSETQRNKGNFPGRFSGRQFSNSRSEMNVSTLELGDSALYLCASSEMSGVNYEQYFGPGTRLTVT.

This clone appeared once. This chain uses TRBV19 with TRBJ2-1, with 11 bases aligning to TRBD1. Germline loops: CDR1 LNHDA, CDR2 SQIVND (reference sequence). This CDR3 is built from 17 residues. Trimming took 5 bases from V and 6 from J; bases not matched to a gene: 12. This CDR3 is CASSPGRGDRGSNEQFF. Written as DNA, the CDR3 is TGTGCCAGTAGTCCAGGACGCGGGGACAGGGGGAGCAATGAGCAGTTCTTC.

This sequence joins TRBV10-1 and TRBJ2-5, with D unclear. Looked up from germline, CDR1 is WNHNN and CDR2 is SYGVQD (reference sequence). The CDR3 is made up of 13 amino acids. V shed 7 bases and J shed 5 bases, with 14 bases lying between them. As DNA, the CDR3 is TGCGCCAGCAATCCCCGCGAGATGGAGACCCAGTACTTC. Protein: CASNPREMETQYF.

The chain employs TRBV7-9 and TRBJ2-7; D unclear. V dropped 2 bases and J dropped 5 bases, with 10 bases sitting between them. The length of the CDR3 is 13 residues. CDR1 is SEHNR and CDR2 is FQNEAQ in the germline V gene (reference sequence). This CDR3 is CASSLLGKDEQYF. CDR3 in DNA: TGTGCCAGCAGCTTATTAGGGAAAGACGAGCAGTACTTC.

Here the CDR3 DNA reads TGTGCCAGCAGCCAAGGGGGGGGACAGGGCTACGAGCAGTACTTC. It is translated as CASSQGGGQGYEQYF. The genes are TRBV4-2 and TRBJ2-5, with 9 bases lining up with TRBD1. The assigned J gene may be wrong: the sequence end matches TRBJ2-7 better. Germline V CDR1 and CDR2: LGHNA, YNFKEQ. CDR3 length: 15 amino acids.

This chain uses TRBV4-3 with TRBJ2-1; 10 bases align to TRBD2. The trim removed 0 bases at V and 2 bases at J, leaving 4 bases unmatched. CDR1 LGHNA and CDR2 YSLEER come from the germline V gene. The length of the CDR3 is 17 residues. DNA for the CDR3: TGCGCCAGCAGCCAAGATTCCCTAGCGGGGGCCTACAATGAGCAGTTCTTC. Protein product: CASSQDSLAGAYNEQFF.

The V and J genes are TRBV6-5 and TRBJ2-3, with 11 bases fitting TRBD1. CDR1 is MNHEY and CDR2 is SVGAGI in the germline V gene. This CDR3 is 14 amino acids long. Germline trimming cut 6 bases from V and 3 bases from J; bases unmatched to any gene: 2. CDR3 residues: CASRGTGGTDTQYF. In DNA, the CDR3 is TGTGCCAGCAGGGGGACAGGGGGTACAGATACGCAGTATTTT.

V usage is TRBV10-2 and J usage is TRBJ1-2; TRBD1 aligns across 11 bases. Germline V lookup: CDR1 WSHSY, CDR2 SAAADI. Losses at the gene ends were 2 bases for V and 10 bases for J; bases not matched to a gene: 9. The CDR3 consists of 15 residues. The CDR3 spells CASSERSDRGPLYTF. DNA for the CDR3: TGCGCCAGCAGTGAGCGCTCGGACAGGGGGCCTCTCTACACCTTC.

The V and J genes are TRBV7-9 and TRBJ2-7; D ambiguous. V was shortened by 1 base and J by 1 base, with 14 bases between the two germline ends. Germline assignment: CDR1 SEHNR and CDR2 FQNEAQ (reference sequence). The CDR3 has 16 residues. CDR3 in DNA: TGTGCCAGCAGCTTAGGTCTGTCCTCCCCATCCTACGAGCAGTACTTC. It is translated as CASSLGLSSPSYEQYF.

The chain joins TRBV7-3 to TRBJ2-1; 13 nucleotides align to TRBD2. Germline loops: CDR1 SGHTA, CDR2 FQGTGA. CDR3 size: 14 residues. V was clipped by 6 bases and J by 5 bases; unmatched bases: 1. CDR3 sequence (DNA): TGTGCCAGCAGACTAGCGGGGGGGAACAATGAGCAGTTCTTC. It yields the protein CASRLAGGNNEQFF.

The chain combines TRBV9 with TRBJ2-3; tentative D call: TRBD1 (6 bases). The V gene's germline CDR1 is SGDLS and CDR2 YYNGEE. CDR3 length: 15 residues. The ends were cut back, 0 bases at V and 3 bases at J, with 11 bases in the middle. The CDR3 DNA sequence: TGTGCCAGCAGCGTAGAGGCCAGGGGTACAGATACGCAGTATTTT. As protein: CASSVEARGTDTQYF.

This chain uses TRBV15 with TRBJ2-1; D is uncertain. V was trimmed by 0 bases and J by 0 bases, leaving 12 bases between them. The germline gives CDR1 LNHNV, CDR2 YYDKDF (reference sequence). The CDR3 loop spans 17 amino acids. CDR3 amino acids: CATSRDRAHSSYNEQFF. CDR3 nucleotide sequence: TGTGCCACCAGCAGAGATAGGGCTCACAGCTCCTACAATGAGCAGTTCTTC.

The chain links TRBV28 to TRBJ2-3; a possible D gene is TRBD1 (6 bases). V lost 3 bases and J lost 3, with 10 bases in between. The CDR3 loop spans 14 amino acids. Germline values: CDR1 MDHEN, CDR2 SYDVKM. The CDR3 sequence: CASSFAGETDTQYF. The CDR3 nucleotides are TGTGCCAGCAGTTTTGCAGGGGAAACAGATACGCAGTATTTT. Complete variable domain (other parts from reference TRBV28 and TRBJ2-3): DVKVTQSSRYLVKRTGEKVFLECVQDMDHENMFWYRQDPGLGLRLIYFSYDVKMKEKGDIPEGYSVSREKKERFSLILESASTNQTSMYLCASSFAGETDTQYFGPGTRLTVL.

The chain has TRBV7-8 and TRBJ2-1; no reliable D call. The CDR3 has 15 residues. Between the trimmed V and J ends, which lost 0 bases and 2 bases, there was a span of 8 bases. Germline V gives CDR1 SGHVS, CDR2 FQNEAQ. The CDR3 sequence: CASSLASVAYNEQFF. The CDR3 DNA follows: TGTGCCAGCAGCTTAGCGTCCGTAGCCTACAATGAGCAGTTCTTC. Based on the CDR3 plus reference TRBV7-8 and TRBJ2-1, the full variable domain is GAGVSQSPRYKVAKRGQDVALRCDPISGHVSLFWYQQALGQGPEFLTYFQNEAQLDKSGLPSDRFFAERPEGSVSTLKIQRTQQEDSAVYLCASSLASVAYNEQFFGPGTRLTVL.

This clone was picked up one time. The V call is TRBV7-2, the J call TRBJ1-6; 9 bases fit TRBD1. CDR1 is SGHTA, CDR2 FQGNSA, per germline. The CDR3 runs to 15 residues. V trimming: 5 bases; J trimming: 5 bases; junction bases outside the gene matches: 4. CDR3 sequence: CASSQGDRDNSPLHF. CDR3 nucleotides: TGTGCCAGCAGCCAGGGGGACAGGGATAATTCACCCCTCCACTTT.

For the CDR3, the DNA is TGTGCCAGCAGCTGGGACAGGGGCACAGATACGCAGTATTTT. Encoded protein: CASSWDRGTDTQYF. The chain combines TRBV5-6 with TRBJ2-3; 9 positions agree with TRBD1. The CDR3 is 14 residues long. Germline V lookup: CDR1 SGHDT, CDR2 YYEEEE. V was pared by 3 bases and J by 1 base, with 0 bases of the junction left unmatched.

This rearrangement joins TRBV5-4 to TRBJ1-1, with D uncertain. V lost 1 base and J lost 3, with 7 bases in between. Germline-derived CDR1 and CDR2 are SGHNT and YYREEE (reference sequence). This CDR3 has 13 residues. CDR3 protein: CASSLKGDTEAFF. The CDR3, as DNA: TGTGCCAGCAGCTTGAAGGGCGACACTGAAGCTTTCTTT.

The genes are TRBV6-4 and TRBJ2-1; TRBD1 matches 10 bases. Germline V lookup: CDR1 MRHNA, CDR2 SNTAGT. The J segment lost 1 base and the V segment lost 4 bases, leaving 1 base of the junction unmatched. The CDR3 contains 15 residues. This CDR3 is CASSGTGGSYNEQFF. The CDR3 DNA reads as TGTGCCAGCAGTGGGACAGGGGGATCCTACAATGAGCAGTTCTTC.

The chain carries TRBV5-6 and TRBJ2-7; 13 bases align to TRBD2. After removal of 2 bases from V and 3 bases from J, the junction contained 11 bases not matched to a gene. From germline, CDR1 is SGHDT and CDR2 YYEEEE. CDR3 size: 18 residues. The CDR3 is CASSFRLAGGTPRYEQYF. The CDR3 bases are TGTGCCAGCAGCTTCCGACTAGCGGGGGGCACACCCCGCTACGAGCAGTACTTC.

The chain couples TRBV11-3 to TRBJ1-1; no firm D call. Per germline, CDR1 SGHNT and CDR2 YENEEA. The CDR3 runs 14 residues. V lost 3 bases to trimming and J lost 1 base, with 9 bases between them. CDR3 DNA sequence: TGTGCCAGCAGCTTGGACGGCCCGAACACTGAAGCTTTCTTT. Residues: CASSLDGPNTEAFF.

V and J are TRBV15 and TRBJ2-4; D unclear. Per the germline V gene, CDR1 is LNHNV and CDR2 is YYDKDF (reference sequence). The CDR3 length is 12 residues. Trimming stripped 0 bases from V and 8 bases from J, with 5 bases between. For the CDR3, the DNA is TGTGCCACCAGCAGAGATAGGGACATTCAGTACTTC. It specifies CATSRDRDIQYF.

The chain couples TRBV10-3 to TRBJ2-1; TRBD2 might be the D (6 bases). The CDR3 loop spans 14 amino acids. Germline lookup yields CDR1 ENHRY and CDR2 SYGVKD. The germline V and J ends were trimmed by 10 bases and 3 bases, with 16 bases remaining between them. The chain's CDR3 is CATTPGVSYNEQFF. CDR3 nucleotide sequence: TGTGCCACCACCCCGGGGGTCAGCTACAATGAGCAGTTCTTC.

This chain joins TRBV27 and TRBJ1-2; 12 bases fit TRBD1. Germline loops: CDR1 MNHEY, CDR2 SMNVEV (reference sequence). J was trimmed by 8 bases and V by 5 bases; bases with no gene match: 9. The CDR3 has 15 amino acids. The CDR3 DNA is TGTGCCAGCAGTCTCGCGGGACAGGGGGCGGAAGGCTACACCTTC. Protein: CASSLAGQGAEGYTF.

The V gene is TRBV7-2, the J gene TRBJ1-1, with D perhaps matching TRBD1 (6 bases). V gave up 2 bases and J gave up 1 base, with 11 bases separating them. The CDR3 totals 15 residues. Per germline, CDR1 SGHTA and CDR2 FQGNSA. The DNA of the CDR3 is TGTGCCAGCAGCTTACAGGGGAGAAGGAACACTGAAGCTTTCTTT. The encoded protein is CASSLQGRRNTEAFF.

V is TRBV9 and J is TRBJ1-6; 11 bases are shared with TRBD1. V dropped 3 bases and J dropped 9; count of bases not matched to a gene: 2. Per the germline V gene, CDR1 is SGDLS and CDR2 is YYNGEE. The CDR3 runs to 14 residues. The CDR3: CASSGTGGTSPLHF. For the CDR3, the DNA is TGTGCCAGCAGCGGGACAGGGGGCACTTCACCCCTCCACTTT.

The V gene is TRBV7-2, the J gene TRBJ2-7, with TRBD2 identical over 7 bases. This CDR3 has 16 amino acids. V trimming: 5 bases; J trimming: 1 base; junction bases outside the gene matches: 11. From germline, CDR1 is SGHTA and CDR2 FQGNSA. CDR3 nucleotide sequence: TGTGCCAGCAGCCCTAGTAGTGGCGGGGGATCCTACGAGCAGTACTTC. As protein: CASSPSSGGGSYEQYF.

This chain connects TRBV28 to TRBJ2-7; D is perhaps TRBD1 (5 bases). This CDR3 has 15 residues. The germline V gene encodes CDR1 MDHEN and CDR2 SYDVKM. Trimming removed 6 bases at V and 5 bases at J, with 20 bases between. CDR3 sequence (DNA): TGTGCCAGCAGCTCACCGATCCAGGGTAGGAACGAGCAGTACTTC. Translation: CASSSPIQGRNEQYF.

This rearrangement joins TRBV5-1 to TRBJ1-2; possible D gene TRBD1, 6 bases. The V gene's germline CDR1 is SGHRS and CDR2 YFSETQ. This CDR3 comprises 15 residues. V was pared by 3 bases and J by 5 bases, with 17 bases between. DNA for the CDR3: TGCGCCAGCAGCTGGGGGCCACGACAGGCTTATGGCTACACCTTC. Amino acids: CASSWGPRQAYGYTF.

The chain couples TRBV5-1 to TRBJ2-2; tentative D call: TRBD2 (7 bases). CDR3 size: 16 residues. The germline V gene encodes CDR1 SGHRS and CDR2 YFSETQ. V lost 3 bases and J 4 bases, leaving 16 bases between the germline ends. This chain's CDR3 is CASSSLRGAGTGELFF. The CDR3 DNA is TGCGCCAGCAGCTCCCTCCGGGGGGCGGGCACCGGGGAGCTGTTTTTT. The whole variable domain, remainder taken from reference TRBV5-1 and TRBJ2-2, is KAGVTQTPRYLIKTRGQQVTLSCSPISGHRSVSWYQQTPGQGLQFLFEYFSETQRNKGNFPGRFSGRQFSNSRSEMNVSTLELGDSALYLCASSSLRGAGTGELFFGEGSRLTVL.

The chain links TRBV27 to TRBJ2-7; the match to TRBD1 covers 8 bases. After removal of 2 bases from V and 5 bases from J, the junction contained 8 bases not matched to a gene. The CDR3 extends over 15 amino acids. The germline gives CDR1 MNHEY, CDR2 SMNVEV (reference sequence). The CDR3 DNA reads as TGTGCCAGCAGTTTAATTGGACAGGGTGTCCACGAGCAGTACTTC. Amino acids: CASSLIGQGVHEQYF.

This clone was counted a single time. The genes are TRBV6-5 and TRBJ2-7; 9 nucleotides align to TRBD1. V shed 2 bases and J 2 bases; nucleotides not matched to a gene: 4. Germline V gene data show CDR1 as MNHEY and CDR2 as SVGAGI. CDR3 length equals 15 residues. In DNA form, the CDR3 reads TGTGCCAGCAGTTACAGGGGGACAGGGACCTACGAGCAGTACTTC. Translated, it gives CASSYRGTGTYEQYF.